The next 13 T cell receptor beta chains were all read from a single sample in a study of T cell changes during pregnancy in multiple sclerosis. Sequencing was performed with immunoSEQ multiplex PCR; in TCRdb, only in-frame clones are kept and a portion is missing. This table has 30,000 to 45,000 clones, approximately 91% appearing once. The material sequenced was CD8+ T cells from peripheral blood mononuclear cells, taken in the third trimester of pregnancy. The source of these receptors is a female donor with multiple sclerosis, enrolled in a pregnancy study.

This rearrangement joins TRBV7-9 to TRBJ2-1, with 8 bases fitting TRBD2. V lost 5 bases and J lost 8; bases outside the gene matches: 11. Per the germline V gene, CDR1 is SEHNR and CDR2 is FQNEAQ (reference sequence). This CDR3 has 15 amino acids. This CDR3 is CASSQHGTSNHEQFF. In DNA, the CDR3 is TGTGCCAGCAGCCAACACGGGACTAGTAACCATGAGCAGTTCTTC.

The chain couples TRBV11-1 to TRBJ2-1; possible D gene TRBD1, 6 bases. The CDR3 runs to 16 residues. Looked up from germline, CDR1 is SGHAT and CDR2 is FQDESV (reference sequence). V was trimmed by 1 base and J by 7 bases, leaving 17 bases between them. CDR3 DNA: TGTGCCAGCAGCTTAGTTGCTAGCCCTAGGGGGAATGAGCAGTTCTTC. This encodes CASSLVASPRGNEQFF.

The V call is TRBV7-6, the J call TRBJ1-1; D is unresolved. The germline gives CDR1 SGHVS, CDR2 FNYEAQ. The V gene lost 2 bases and the J gene lost 5 bases, with 15 bases spanning the gap. This CDR3 spans 15 amino acids. The CDR3 loop reads CASSLNPTLGTEAFF. The CDR3 DNA reads TGTGCCAGCAGCTTAAATCCGACTCTAGGAACTGAAGCTTTCTTT.

J is TRBJ1-1 and V is TRBV6-6; D is ambiguous. V was clipped by 4 bases and J by 6 bases, with 12 bases between them. The CDR3 spans 13 residues. Germline lookup yields CDR1 MNHNY and CDR2 SVGAGI (reference sequence). This CDR3 is CASSLRGWSEAFF. In DNA, the CDR3 is TGTGCCAGCAGTTTGCGGGGATGGTCTGAAGCTTTCTTT.

DNA for the CDR3: TGCGCCAGCAGCCCACTAGCGGAAGAGACCCAGTACTTC. The encoded protein is CASSPLAEETQYF. The chain has TRBV5-1 and TRBJ2-5, with 8 bases that match TRBD2. The CDR3 is 13 residues long. V lost 4 bases to trimming and J lost 3 bases; unmatched junction nucleotides: 2. Germline V gene lookup returns CDR1 SGHRS and CDR2 YFSETQ.

The chain uses TRBV15 and TRBJ2-6, with D uncertain. Germline V gene data show CDR1 as LNHNV and CDR2 as YYDKDF (reference sequence). This CDR3 region has 16 residues. V lost 2 bases to trimming and J lost 0 bases, with 8 bases between them. In DNA, the CDR3 is TGTGCCACCAGCAGAAAAACGGGCTCTGGGGCCAACGTCCTGACTTTC. As protein: CATSRKTGSGANVLTF.

The chain has TRBV6-4 and TRBJ2-7; 9 bases map to TRBD1. Germline assignment: CDR1 MRHNA and CDR2 SNTAGT. The CDR3 spans 15 residues. After removal of 7 bases from V and 3 bases from J, the junction contained 10 bases not matched to a gene. The CDR3 nucleotides read TGTGCCAGCACCAACGTGGACAGGGGATTCTACGAGCAGTACTTC. Its protein product is CASTNVDRGFYEQYF.

The chain couples TRBV19 to TRBJ1-1, with D possibly TRBD1 on 6 matching bases. Germline lookup yields CDR1 LNHDA and CDR2 SQIVND (reference sequence). The V and J ends lost 3 bases and 6 bases respectively, with 14 bases between them. The CDR3 totals 14 residues. Written as DNA, the CDR3 is TGTGCCAGTAGTATTGTCAGGGGAGCCCCTGAAGCTTTCTTT. Translated, it gives CASSIVRGAPEAFF.

The CDR3 sequence: CASQGQATHGYTF. The DNA of the CDR3 is TGCGCCAGCCAGGGACAGGCCACCCACGGCTACACCTTC. The chain couples TRBV10-2 to TRBJ1-2; TRBD1 aligns across 8 bases. Germline lookup yields CDR1 WSHSY and CDR2 SAAADI. This CDR3 has 13 amino acids. Trimming cost V 8 bases and J 8 bases; bases outside gene matches: 10.

V is TRBV30 and J is TRBJ1-2, with TRBD1 identical over 7 bases. This CDR3 region has 14 residues. J was trimmed by 4 bases and V by 4 bases; bases with no gene match: 9. Germline V gives CDR1 GTSNPN, CDR2 SVGIG (reference sequence). CDR3 in amino acids: CAWNFQGGPYGYTF. The CDR3 DNA reads as TGTGCCTGGAATTTTCAAGGGGGCCCCTATGGCTACACCTTC. The whole variable domain, remainder taken from reference TRBV30 and TRBJ1-2, is SQTIHQWPATLVQPVGSPLSLECTVEGTSNPNLYWYRQAAGRGLQLLFYSVGIGQISSEVPQNLSASRPQDRQFILSSKKLLLSDSGFYLCAWNFQGGPYGYTFGSGTRLTVV.

This clone was found once. V gene TRBV30 combines with J gene TRBJ1-1; D uncertain. V was clipped by 0 bases and J by 4 bases, with 6 bases between them. This CDR3 is 12 amino acids long. Germline lookup yields CDR1 GTSNPN and CDR2 SVGIG (reference sequence). Here the CDR3 DNA reads TGTGCCTGGAGTGTTAGATTCACTGAAGCTTTCTTT. Its translation is CAWSVRFTEAFF. The complete variable domain, with remaining parts taken from reference TRBV30 and TRBJ1-1, reads SQTIHQWPATLVQPVGSPLSLECTVEGTSNPNLYWYRQAAGRGLQLLFYSVGIGQISSEVPQNLSASRPQDRQFILSSKKLLLSDSGFYLCAWSVRFTEAFFGQGTRLTVV.

The chain carries TRBV5-4 and TRBJ2-7, with TRBD2 identical over 7 bases. Looked up from germline, CDR1 is SGHNT and CDR2 is YYREEE (reference sequence). Trimming took 0 bases from V and 0 from J; bases not matched to a gene: 3. There are 15 residues in the CDR3. CDR3 residues: CASSLVAGSSYEQYF. CDR3 in DNA: TGTGCCAGCAGCTTGGTAGCGGGTAGCTCCTACGAGCAGTACTTC.

This clone was observed a single time. This chain connects TRBV6-5 to TRBJ2-2; perhaps TRBD1 as D (6 bases). CDR1 and CDR2 (germline): MNHEY, SVGAGI. The V end lost 2 bases, the J end lost 0 bases, and 7 bases lay between the germline ends. CDR3 length: 15 residues. The CDR3 region is CASSYAGANTGELFF. The CDR3 coding sequence is TGTGCCAGCAGTTACGCAGGGGCGAACACCGGGGAGCTGTTTTTT.